Listed below are T cell receptor beta chains from one sample, sequenced in a study of beta chain features in type 1 diabetes. Some clones are missing from TCRdb's copy, which holds only in-frame ones; the method was immunoSEQ multiplex PCR. The repertoire holds approximately 52,000 clones, with about 60% as singletons. Sequencing used stem cell memory CD4+ T cells from blood. Source of these receptors: a woman under 40 with type 1 diabetes. CDR3s include the opening cysteine and the closing phenylalanine or tryptophan. The D gene is left open where the match is weak. Only some rows state a clone size, as once, few, many or a class for expanded clones.

V	J	D	size	length	DNA	CDR3
TRBV10-3	TRBJ2-4	NA	NA	16	TGTGCCATCAGTGTGGGAGCTCTCCTAGCCAAAAACATTCAGTACTTC	CAISVGALLAKNIQYF
TRBV29-1	TRBJ1-2	NA	NA	14	TGCAGCGCCGATCAACAGGGTTCTGGCTATGGCTACACCTTC	CSADQQGSGYGYTF
TRBV30	TRBJ2-7	NA	NA	12	TGTGCCTGGAGAAGCTCCTGGTACGAGCAGTACTTC	CAWRSSWYEQYF
TRBV28	TRBJ1-5	TRBD1	NA	14	TGTGCCAGCAGGCCAGGGGGGTCGGCTCAGCCCCAGCATTTT	CASRPGGSAQPQHF
TRBV29-1	TRBJ1-2	NA	NA	11	TGCAGCGTTGAGAGAAACTATGGCTACACCTTC	CSVERNYGYTF
TRBV9	TRBJ2-1	TRBD1	NA	16	TGTGCCAGCAGCGGGGCTACAGGGGCCGGGTACAATGAGCAGTTCTTC	CASSGATGAGYNEQFF
TRBV29-1	TRBJ2-7	TRBD2	few	15	TGCAGCGTTGACGGGAGTAGCGGGGTGTGGGGGGAGCAGTACTTC	CSVDGSSGVWGEQYF
TRBV29-1	TRBJ2-1	TRBD1	NA	16	TGCAGCGTTGAAGATCTTCACAGGGGGCGCCGGGATGAGCAGTTCTTC	CSVEDLHRGRRDEQFF
TRBV4-1	TRBJ2-2	TRBD2	NA	17	TGCGCCAGCAGCCAAAGGATACCAGCGGGGAGCACCGGGGAGCTGTTTTTT	CASSQRIPAGSTGELFF
TRBV19	TRBJ1-3	NA	NA	13	TGTGCCACCTACAGGGAATCTGGAAACACCATATATTTT	CATYRESGNTIYF
TRBV5-1	TRBJ1-1	NA	NA	15	TGCGCCAGCAGCTTGGTTTCCGGGGTCACCACTGAAGCTTTCTTT	CASSLVSGVTTEAFF
TRBV4-2	TRBJ2-7	NA	NA	15	TGTGCCAGCAGCCAAGATACGGCTGGCGGCCTCGAGCAGTACTTC	CASSQDTAGGLEQYF
TRBV6-1	TRBJ2-1	TRBD2	NA	15	TGTGCCAGCAGTGAGGAACTAGCGGGCGACAATGAGCAGTTCTTC	CASSEELAGDNEQFF
TRBV14	TRBJ2-1	TRBD1	NA	13	TGTGCCAGCAGACGACAGGGGGCGAATGAGCAGTTCTTC	CASRRQGANEQFF
TRBV4-2	TRBJ2-3	NA	NA	17	TGTGCCAGCAGCCCCCGAGGAGGTTTTGGGAACACAGATACGCAGTATTTT	CASSPRGGFGNTDTQYF
TRBV27	TRBJ1-1	NA	NA	14	TGTGCCAGCAGCCTCTTGGGGGCGAACACTGAAGCTTTCTTT	CASSLLGANTEAFF
TRBV5-1	TRBJ2-7	NA	NA	13	TGCGCCAGCAGCTTGGTAGAAAGCGGCGAGCAGTACTTC	CASSLVESGEQYF
TRBV19	TRBJ2-3	TRBD2	NA	17	TGTGCCAGTACCATCACTAGCGGGAGAAGAAGCACAGATACGCAGTATTTT	CASTITSGRRSTDTQYF
TRBV19	TRBJ2-5	TRBD2	NA	14	TGTGCCAGTAGTACCTCCGCGGGAGTAGAGACCCAGTACTTC	CASSTSAGVETQYF
TRBV21-1	TRBJ1-5	NA	few	13	TGTGCCAGCAGCCGACAGGGTGGTCAGCCCCAGCATTTT	CASSRQGGQPQHF
TRBV29-1	TRBJ1-1	NA	once	12	TGCAGCTCCGGACAGCTGAACACTGAAGCTTTCTTT	CSSGQLNTEAFF
TRBV28	TRBJ1-4	NA	NA	13	TGTGCCAGCAGTTTAGGCGGTAATGAAAAACTGTTTTTT	CASSLGGNEKLFF
TRBV29-1	TRBJ2-3	NA	few	13	TGCAGCGTTGTTTCGGGGTACACAGATACGCAGTATTTT	CSVVSGYTDTQYF
TRBV9	TRBJ2-7	NA	once	14	TGTGCCAGCAGCGGCCGCCCAGGGACATACGAGCAGTACTTC	CASSGRPGTYEQYF
TRBV7-9	TRBJ1-2	NA	NA	17	TGTGCCAGCAGGCCCCTGGTAGGACAGAAATCTAACTATGGCTACACCTTC	CASRPLVGQKSNYGYTF
TRBV7-6	TRBJ1-3	NA	NA	13	TGTGCCAGCAGCCAACAGGGAGGAAACACCATATATTTT	CASSQQGGNTIYF
TRBV18	TRBJ1-1	NA	NA	16	TGTGCCAGCTCGCCAGCCTACCTCGAGGGAAACACTGAAGCTTTCTTT	CASSPAYLEGNTEAFF
TRBV29-1	TRBJ1-1	TRBD1	NA	15	TGCAGCGTTGAAGATGGGACAGGGTTGAACACTGAAGCTTTCTTT	CSVEDGTGLNTEAFF
TRBV7-2	TRBJ2-7	TRBD1	NA	14	TGTGCCAGCAGCTCATTGGACAGGACCCACGAGCAGTACTTC	CASSSLDRTHEQYF
TRBV10-3	TRBJ1-1	NA	few	12	TGTGCCATCAGTGAGATTGGCAGGGAAGCTTTCTTT	CAISEIGREAFF
TRBV30	TRBJ2-7	TRBD2	once	13	TGTGCCTGGAGTCCGGGGGGGGCCTACGAGCAGTACTTC	CAWSPGGAYEQYF
TRBV7-9	TRBJ2-7	TRBD2	NA	13	TGTGCCAGCAGGGGGAGGGACGTCCACGAGCAGTACTTC	CASRGRDVHEQYF
TRBV30	TRBJ1-1	TRBD1	NA	14	TGTGCCTGGAACCACAGGGGGCGAAACACTGAAGCTTTCTTT	CAWNHRGRNTEAFF
TRBV7-9	TRBJ2-2	TRBD1	few	16	TGTGCCAGCAGCCAAGGGACAGGGGGCCGGACCGGGGAGCTGTTTTTT	CASSQGTGGRTGELFF
TRBV11-3	TRBJ2-2	TRBD1	NA	16	TGTGCCAGCAGCTCTGGACAGGGGTCGTACACCGGGGAGCTGTTTTTT	CASSSGQGSYTGELFF
TRBV30	TRBJ2-5	NA	NA	12	TGTGCCTGGAGGGCAAACCAAGAGACCCAGTACTTC	CAWRANQETQYF
TRBV7-9	TRBJ2-3	TRBD2	NA	16	TGTGCCAGCAGCTCCGGACTAGCGGGAGTAACAGATACGCAGTATTTT	CASSSGLAGVTDTQYF
TRBV7-8	TRBJ2-3	NA	NA	15	TGTGCCAGCAGCCCGGGTGCTCTAGGCACAGATACGCAGTATTTT	CASSPGALGTDTQYF
TRBV19	TRBJ2-3	TRBD2	NA	14	TGTGCCAGTAGTTGGCTAGCGGGAGGTACTACGCAGTATTTT	CASSWLAGGTTQYF
TRBV4-2	TRBJ2-2	TRBD1	few	15	TGTGCCAGCAGCCTGCGGACAGGGAGCTCCGGGGAGCTGTTTTTT	CASSLRTGSSGELFF
TRBV5-1	TRBJ1-1	TRBD1	NA	13	TGCGCCAGCACCCGGACAGGGACGACTGAAGCTTTCTTT	CASTRTGTTEAFF
TRBV7-9	TRBJ2-1	NA	NA	14	TGTGCCAGCAGCTTCTGGGCGGGAAACAATGAGCAGTTCTTC	CASSFWAGNNEQFF
TRBV18	TRBJ2-7	NA	NA	14	TGTGCCAGCTCACCCATACCTATCTCCTACGAGCAGTACTTC	CASSPIPISYEQYF
TRBV7-2	TRBJ2-1	TRBD2	few	15	TGTGCCAGCAGCTCTGATAGCGGGAGGGATTATGAGCAGTTCTTC	CASSSDSGRDYEQFF
TRBV9	TRBJ2-5	TRBD1	NA	14	TGTGCCAGCGGGACAGGGAGGTACCAAGAGACCCAGTACTTC	CASGTGRYQETQYF
TRBV18	TRBJ2-3	TRBD2	NA	14	TGTGCCAGCTCACCAGCGGGAGCCAAAGATACGCAGTATTTT	CASSPAGAKDTQYF